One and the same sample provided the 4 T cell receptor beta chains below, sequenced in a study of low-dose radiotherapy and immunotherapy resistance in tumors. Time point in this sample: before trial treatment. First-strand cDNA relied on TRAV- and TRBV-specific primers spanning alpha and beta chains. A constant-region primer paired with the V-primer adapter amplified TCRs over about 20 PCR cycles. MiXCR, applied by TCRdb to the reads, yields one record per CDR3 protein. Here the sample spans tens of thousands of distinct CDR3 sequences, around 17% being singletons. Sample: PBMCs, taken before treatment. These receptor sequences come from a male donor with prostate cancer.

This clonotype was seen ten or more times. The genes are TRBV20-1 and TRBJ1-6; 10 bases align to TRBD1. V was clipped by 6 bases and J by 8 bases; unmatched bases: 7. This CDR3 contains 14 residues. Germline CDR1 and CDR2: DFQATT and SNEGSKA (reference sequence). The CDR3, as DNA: TGCAGTGCAACCGGGACAGGGGTCTATTCACCCCTCCACTTT. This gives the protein CSATGTGVYSPLHF.

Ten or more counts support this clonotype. The CDR3 loop reads CASSQPLGKGAGETQYF. CDR3 nucleotides: TGTGCCAGCAGCCAACCCTTAGGGAAGGGGGCCGGGGAGACCCAGTACTTC. The chain links TRBV3-1 to TRBJ2-5, with TRBD1 identical over 7 bases. The CDR3 is made up of 17 amino acids. V lost 2 bases, J lost 5 bases, and 14 bases stayed unmatched. The germline gives CDR1 LGHDT, CDR2 YNNKEL (reference sequence).

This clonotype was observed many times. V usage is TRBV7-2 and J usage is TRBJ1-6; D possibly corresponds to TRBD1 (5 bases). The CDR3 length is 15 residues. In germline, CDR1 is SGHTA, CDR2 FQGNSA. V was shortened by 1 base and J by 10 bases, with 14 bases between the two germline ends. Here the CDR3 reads CASSLGSRAESPLHF. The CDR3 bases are TGTGCCAGCAGCTTAGGTAGCAGGGCCGAGTCACCCCTCCACTTT.

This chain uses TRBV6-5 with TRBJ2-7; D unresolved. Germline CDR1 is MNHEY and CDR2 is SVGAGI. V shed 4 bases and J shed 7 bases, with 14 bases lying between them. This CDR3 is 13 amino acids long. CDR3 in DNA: TGTGCCAGCAGTTCCCGGACCACCTGGGAGCAGTACTTC. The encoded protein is CASSSRTTWEQYF.